This is a list of T cell receptor beta chains from one sample in a study of shared clonotypes between healthy human individuals. The data were produced by immunoSEQ multiplex PCR, yet TCRdb's version contains in-frame clones alone and is incomplete. The data show approximately 350,000 clones, about 97% seen once. The sequenced material came from memory CD8+ T cells sorted from blood. The receptor source for this set is a man aged 25 to 45 in good health. CDR3s include the opening cysteine and the closing phenylalanine or tryptophan. The order of the fields is D gene, V gene, clone size, J gene, CDR3 protein, CDR3 DNA. D genes are given only for firm matches. For some rows the clone size is stated as once, few or many, or as a class when expanded; others skip it.

D: .; V: TRBV30; size: .; J: TRBJ1-5; CDR3: CAWSSWGFGNQPQHF; DNA: TGTGCCTGGAGTTCGTGGGGATTCGGCAATCAGCCCCAGCATTTT
D: .; V: TRBV19; size: .; J: TRBJ2-1; CDR3: CASSRGRSYNEQFF; DNA: TGTGCCAGTAGTCGGGGGCGCTCCTACAATGAGCAGTTCTTC
D: .; V: TRBV4-1; size: .; J: TRBJ2-4; CDR3: CASSQDGLFLAKNIQYF; DNA: TGCGCCAGCAGCCAAGATGGCCTCTTCTTAGCCAAAAACATTCAGTACTTC
D: .; V: TRBV7-3; size: .; J: TRBJ2-1; CDR3: CASSLGGSYNEQFF; DNA: TGTGCCAGCAGCTTAGGGGGCTCCTACAATGAGCAGTTCTTC
D: .; V: TRBV5-1; size: .; J: TRBJ2-7; CDR3: CASSLVANSYEQYF; DNA: TGCGCCAGCAGCTTGGTAGCGAACTCCTACGAGCAGTACTTC
D: TRBD2; V: TRBV5-1; size: .; J: TRBJ2-3; CDR3: CASSFQTTSGRTDTQYF; DNA: TGCGCCAGCAGCTTCCAAACGACTAGCGGGAGAACAGATACGCAGTATTTT
D: TRBD1; V: TRBV27; size: .; J: TRBJ2-1; CDR3: CASNKRQGYNEQFF; DNA: TGTGCCAGCAACAAAAGACAGGGCTACAATGAGCAGTTCTTC
D: .; V: TRBV28; size: .; J: TRBJ2-2; CDR3: CASSLSYGSRTGELFF; DNA: TGTGCCAGCAGTTTATCTTACGGGTCCCGCACCGGGGAGCTGTTTTTT
D: .; V: TRBV9; size: .; J: TRBJ2-7; CDR3: CASSVGPASHEQYF; DNA: TGTGCCAGCAGCGTAGGACCGGCGTCCCACGAGCAGTACTTC
D: .; V: TRBV7-9; size: .; J: TRBJ2-5; CDR3: CASSSQGSQYF; DNA: TGTGCCAGCAGCTCGCAGGGAAGCCAGTACTTC
D: TRBD1; V: TRBV29-1; size: .; J: TRBJ2-6; CDR3: CSVGQGNSGANVLTF; DNA: TGCAGCGTAGGACAGGGAAACTCTGGGGCCAACGTCCTGACTTTC
D: .; V: TRBV6-4; size: once; J: TRBJ2-7; CDR3: CATRCQGSSREQYF; DNA: TGTGCCACCCGATGCCAAGGGTCTTCTAGGGAGCAGTACTTC
D: .; V: TRBV6-1; size: .; J: TRBJ1-5; CDR3: CASTLVGQSNQPQHF; DNA: TGTGCCAGCACTTTAGTAGGACAGAGCAATCAGCCCCAGCATTTT
D: TRBD1; V: TRBV5-1; size: .; J: TRBJ1-2; CDR3: CASSQGQGATPYGYTF; DNA: TGCGCCAGCAGCCAAGGACAGGGGGCAACCCCCTATGGCTACACCTTC
D: TRBD2; V: TRBV6-1; size: .; J: TRBJ2-4; CDR3: CASKVAGGNIQYF; DNA: TGTGCCAGCAAGGTCGCGGGAGGCAACATTCAGTACTTC
D: TRBD2; V: TRBV5-4; size: once; J: TRBJ2-2; CDR3: CASSLKREPTGELFF; DNA: TGTGCCAGCAGCTTGAAGCGGGAGCCCACCGGGGAGCTGTTTTTT
D: .; V: TRBV5-4; size: few; J: TRBJ1-2; CDR3: CASSLSWGNYGYTF; DNA: TGTGCCAGCAGCTTGTCGTGGGGAAACTATGGCTACACCTTC
D: TRBD2; V: TRBV11-2; size: once; J: TRBJ2-7; CDR3: CASSPGTSGRARSYEQYF; DNA: TGTGCCAGCAGCCCAGGGACTAGCGGGAGGGCCAGGTCCTACGAGCAGTACTTC
D: TRBD1; V: TRBV9; size: .; J: TRBJ1-3; CDR3: CASSPTGGSGNTIYF; DNA: TGTGCCAGCAGCCCAACAGGGGGCTCTGGAAACACCATATATTTT
D: TRBD2; V: TRBV19; size: .; J: TRBJ2-1; CDR3: CASSKKSGQPGLAIYGSYNEQFF; DNA: TGTGCCAGTAGTAAAAAGTCCGGGCAGCCGGGACTAGCAATTTACGGCTCCTACAATGAGCAGTTCTTC
D: TRBD2; V: TRBV12-5; size: .; J: TRBJ2-1; CDR3: CASGPAGGPYNEQFF; DNA: TGTGCTAGTGGTCCCGCGGGAGGGCCTTACAATGAGCAGTTCTTC
D: .; V: TRBV6-5; size: .; J: TRBJ2-2; CDR3: CASRPGVLAGELFF; DNA: TGTGCCAGCAGGCCAGGGGTGTTGGCCGGGGAGCTGTTTTTT